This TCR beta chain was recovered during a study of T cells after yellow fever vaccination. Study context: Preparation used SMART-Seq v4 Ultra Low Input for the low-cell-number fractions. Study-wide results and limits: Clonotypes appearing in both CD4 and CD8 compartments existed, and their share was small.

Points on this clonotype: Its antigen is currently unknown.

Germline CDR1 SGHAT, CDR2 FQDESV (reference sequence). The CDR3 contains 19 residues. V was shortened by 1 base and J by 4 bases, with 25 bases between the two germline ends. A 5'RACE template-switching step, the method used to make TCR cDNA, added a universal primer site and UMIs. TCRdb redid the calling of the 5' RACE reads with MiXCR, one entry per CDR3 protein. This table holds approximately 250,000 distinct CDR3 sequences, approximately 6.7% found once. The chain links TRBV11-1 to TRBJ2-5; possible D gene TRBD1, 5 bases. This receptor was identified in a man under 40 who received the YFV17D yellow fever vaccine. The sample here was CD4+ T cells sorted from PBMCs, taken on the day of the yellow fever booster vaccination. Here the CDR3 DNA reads TGTGCCAGCAGCTTAGGAGGTGTGGGGCAGCAACTGCTGGCAGAGACCCAGTACTTC. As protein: CASSLGGVGQQLLAETQYF.